Below, 26 T cell receptor beta chains from the same sample are listed, as sequenced in a study of cytomegalovirus exposure and HLA in healthy donors. With 60 Vbeta and 13 Jbeta primers, the PCR was carried out. TCRdb's table, derived via immunoSEQ multiplex PCR, lists solely in-frame clones and lacks some. The data hold under 100,000 clones, with just under 70% observed a single time. Sequencing was performed on PBMCs. Receptor source: a woman aged 45-59 years in good health and CMV-seropositive.

The chain employs TRBV4-2 and TRBJ2-7, with TRBD2 identical over 10 bases. With V trimmed by 3 bases and J by 4 bases, 9 bases remained unmatched. The CDR3 length is 16 residues. Germline V gives CDR1 LGHNA, CDR2 YNFKEQ. Here the CDR3 reads CASSQHLAGESYEQYF. CDR3 DNA: TGTGCCAGCAGCCAGCATCTAGCGGGAGAAAGTTACGAGCAGTACTTC.

The chain recombines TRBV5-4 with TRBJ2-7; 9 positions match TRBD2. J lost 4 bases, V lost 0 bases, and 2 bases had no gene match. The CDR3 totals 14 residues. CDR1 is SGHNT, CDR2 YYREEE, per germline (reference sequence). The CDR3 reads CASSLERGEYEQYF. The CDR3 DNA sequence: TGTGCCAGCAGCTTGGAGCGGGGGGAGTACGAGCAGTACTTC.

The chain joins TRBV7-9 to TRBJ1-2, with unresolved D. The CDR3 loop spans 15 amino acids. CDR1 and CDR2 from the germline V gene are SEHNR and FQNEAQ (reference sequence). Trimming stripped 5 bases from V and 0 bases from J, with 13 bases between. The CDR3 coding sequence is TGTGCCAGCAGCCAAGTACCCCCGGCTAACTATGGCTACACCTTC. Translated, it gives CASSQVPPANYGYTF.

The chain combines TRBV25-1 with TRBJ1-2; D is undetermined. CDR1 and CDR2 (germline): MGHDK, SYGVNS. Trimming took off 0 bases at V and 13 bases at J, with 6 bases between the two ends. The CDR3 runs 10 residues. CDR3 sequence: CASSEYSFTF. In DNA form, the CDR3 reads TGTGCCAGCAGTGAATATTCGTTCACCTTC.

The sample holds a few counts of this clone. The chain joins TRBV5-4 to TRBJ2-7; 8 positions match TRBD2. The J segment lost 3 bases and the V segment lost 4 bases, leaving 9 bases of the junction unmatched. Per the germline V gene, CDR1 is SGHNT and CDR2 is YYREEE (reference sequence). There are 15 residues in the CDR3. CDR3 nucleotide sequence: TGTGCCAGCAGCCAAGGGCTAGCGGGCGTCTACGAGCAGTACTTC. This codes for CASSQGLAGVYEQYF.

This clone was counted once. J is TRBJ2-7 and V is TRBV19; D possibly corresponds to TRBD1 (5 bases). Trimming removed 5 bases from V and 3 bases from J, with 17 bases in between. Germline CDR1 is LNHDA and CDR2 is SQIVND (reference sequence). There are 15 residues in the CDR3. Here the CDR3 reads CASSAAEGVNYEQYF. The CDR3 nucleotides read TGTGCCAGTAGTGCCGCAGAAGGGGTTAACTACGAGCAGTACTTC.

The rearrangement uses TRBV28 and TRBJ1-5, with TRBD1 identical over 9 bases. Germline lookup yields CDR1 MDHEN and CDR2 SYDVKM. The CDR3 is made up of 14 amino acids. The J segment lost 8 bases and the V segment lost 7 bases, leaving 9 bases of the junction unmatched. The CDR3 sequence: CASKLPGQGEPQHF. In DNA form, the CDR3 reads TGTGCCAGCAAACTCCCGGGACAGGGAGAGCCCCAGCATTTT.

The rearrangement joins TRBV6-5 to TRBJ2-1; perhaps TRBD1 as D (7 bases). Trimming took off 2 bases at V and 7 bases at J, with 15 bases between the two ends. Germline CDR1 reads MNHEY; CDR2 reads SVGAGI. The CDR3 spans 15 residues. The CDR3 DNA is TGTGCCAGCAGTTACGGTGGAGGGGGCATAAATGAGCAGTTCTTC. Translation: CASSYGGGGINEQFF.

The table lists this clone with a few counts. The V gene is TRBV6-5, the J gene TRBJ2-7; 7 bases are shared with TRBD2. With V trimmed by 5 bases and J by 7 bases, 5 bases remained unmatched. From germline, CDR1 is MNHEY and CDR2 SVGAGI. This CDR3 is built from 12 residues. The CDR3: CASSEGAGEQYF. The CDR3 DNA sequence: TGTGCCAGCAGTGAGGGAGCGGGGGAGCAGTACTTC.

The chain recombines TRBV5-1 with TRBJ2-2, with 7 bases matching TRBD1. This CDR3 has 18 residues. CDR1 is SGHRS, CDR2 YFSETQ, per germline. The ends lost 1 base at V and 2 bases at J; junction bases unmatched: 11. CDR3 coding DNA: TGCGCCAGCAGCTTGCAATCGACAGGGTACGCCAACACCGGGGAGCTGTTTTTT. Amino acids: CASSLQSTGYANTGELFF.

J is TRBJ2-3 and V is TRBV29-1; possible D gene TRBD1, 6 bases. The CDR3 sequence is 13 residues long. V lost 3 bases and J lost 1, with 8 bases in between. Germline V gene sequence: CDR1 SQVTM, CDR2 ANQGSEA. DNA of the CDR3: TGCAGCGTTGACAGGGGACGCACAGATACGCAGTATTTT. This encodes CSVDRGRTDTQYF.

The V and J genes are TRBV5-1 and TRBJ2-7; the D is unclear. The CDR3 totals 12 residues. Germline CDR1 SGHRS, CDR2 YFSETQ. Trimming removed 2 bases at V and 4 bases at J, with 7 bases between. CDR3 in DNA: TGCGCCAGCAGCTTAGGAGATTACGAGCAGTACTTC. Its protein is CASSLGDYEQYF.

J is TRBJ2-7 and V is TRBV16; D remains unclear. Trimming left V 1 base short and J 2 bases short, with 9 bases between. The CDR3 has 14 amino acids. Germline V gene lookup returns CDR1 KGHSY and CDR2 FQNENV. The CDR3 spells CASSQFQQTYEQYF. In DNA, the CDR3 is TGTGCCAGCAGCCAATTTCAACAGACCTACGAGCAGTACTTC. Variable domain in full (rest from reference TRBV16 and TRBJ2-7): GEEVAQTPKHLVRGEGQKAKLYCAPIKGHSYVFWYQQVLKNEFKFLISFQNENVFDETGMPKERFSAKCLPNSPCSLEIQATKLEDSAVYFCASSQFQQTYEQYFGPGTRLTVT.

The chain links TRBV4-1 to TRBJ2-3, with D perhaps TRBD2 (5 bases). The germline gives CDR1 MGHRA, CDR2 YSYEKL. CDR3 size: 15 residues. Trimming cost V 4 bases and J 10 bases, with 21 bases left between them. CDR3 region: CASSPVAGDTVAQYF. As DNA, the CDR3 is TGCGCCAGCAGCCCCGTGGCGGGTGATACGGTCGCGCAGTATTTT.

This sequence joins TRBV5-5 and TRBJ2-7, with TRBD2 matching 8 bases. With V trimmed by 0 bases and J by 1 base, 9 bases remained unmatched. This CDR3 is built from 17 residues. CDR1 and CDR2 (germline): SGHKS, YYEKEE (reference sequence). This CDR3 is CASSLVGSGSGSYEQYF. The CDR3 region has the DNA TGTGCCAGCAGCTTGGTCGGCAGCGGGAGTGGTTCCTACGAGCAGTACTTC.

This clone showed up just once. The V gene is TRBV19, the J gene TRBJ2-7; 12 nucleotides agree with TRBD2. Looked up from germline, CDR1 is LNHDA and CDR2 is SQIVND (reference sequence). This CDR3 is built from 17 residues. V gave up 8 bases and J gave up 0 bases; unmatched junction bases: 11. CDR3 amino acids: CASPRTSGNFHSYEQYF. In DNA form, the CDR3 reads TGTGCCAGTCCTCGGACTAGCGGGAACTTTCACTCCTACGAGCAGTACTTC.

This clone was observed a few times. The chain employs TRBV18 and TRBJ2-3; D is perhaps TRBD2 (6 bases). Germline CDR1 KGHSH, CDR2 LQKENI. This CDR3 region has 14 residues. Trimming stripped 4 bases from V and 2 bases from J, with 10 bases between. CDR3 region: CASSRIADTDTQYF. CDR3 coding DNA: TGTGCCAGCTCACGGATAGCGGACACAGATACGCAGTATTTT.

The chain joins TRBV4-3 to TRBJ1-6, with D tentatively TRBD1 (6 bases). The CDR3 has 18 amino acids. V was pared by 0 bases and J by 5 bases, with 17 bases between. Germline CDR1 and CDR2: LGHNA and YSLEER. In DNA form, the CDR3 reads TGCGCCAGCAGCCAAGATAGATCGGACAGAACCCATAATTCACCCCTCCACTTT. It translates to CASSQDRSDRTHNSPLHF.

The V call is TRBV7-3, the J call TRBJ1-5, with no clear D. V lost 1 base and J 0 bases, leaving 7 bases between the germline ends. The CDR3 has 15 residues. Germline CDR1 is SGHTA and CDR2 is FQGTGA. The CDR3 sequence: CASSLKTPSNQPQHF. CDR3 DNA sequence: TGTGCCAGCAGCTTAAAGACACCTAGCAATCAGCCCCAGCATTTT.

In this sample, this clone turned up once. J is TRBJ2-7 and V is TRBV10-3; 10 nucleotides agree with TRBD2. Germline V gene sequence: CDR1 ENHRY, CDR2 SYGVKD. The J segment lost 1 base and the V segment lost 5 bases, leaving 14 bases of the junction unmatched. The CDR3 is made up of 18 amino acids. The CDR3 loop reads CAISILRLAGDHSYEQYF. The CDR3 coding sequence is TGTGCCATCAGTATTCTGCGACTAGCGGGCGATCATTCCTACGAGCAGTACTTC.

The chain couples TRBV18 to TRBJ1-3; 8 bases align to TRBD1. In germline, CDR1 is KGHSH, CDR2 LQKENI. Trimming removed 2 bases from V and 0 bases from J; junction bases left unmatched: 12. This CDR3 has 19 residues. The CDR3 DNA reads as TGTGCCAGCTCACCAACGGGCGACAGGGGACCCTTCTCTGGAAACACCATATATTTT. It yields the protein CASSPTGDRGPFSGNTIYF. The full variable domain, with the rest looked up from reference TRBV18 and TRBJ1-3, is NAGVMQNPRHLVRRRGQEARLRCSPMKGHSHVYWYRQLPEEGLKFMVYLQKENIIDESGMPKERFSAEFPKEGPSILRIQQVVRGDSAAYFCASSPTGDRGPFSGNTIYFGEGSWLTVV.

The chain employs TRBV27 and TRBJ1-2; D possibly corresponds to TRBD1 (6 bases). Looked up from germline, CDR1 is MNHEY and CDR2 is SMNVEV (reference sequence). There are 13 residues in the CDR3. V was cut by 3 bases and J by 7 bases, with 12 bases left in between. CDR3: CASSFRGGGGYTF. As DNA, the CDR3 is TGTGCCAGCAGTTTCCGGGGAGGGGGTGGCTACACCTTC.

The CDR3 here is CASSQIHQPGGEQFF. The CDR3 region has the DNA TGTGCCAGTAGCCAGATACACCAACCGGGAGGTGAGCAGTTCTTC. This sequence joins TRBV19 and TRBJ2-1; 7 nucleotides line up with TRBD2. V lost 6 bases, J lost 9 bases, and 14 bases stayed unmatched. The germline V gene encodes CDR1 LNHDA and CDR2 SQIVND (reference sequence). This CDR3 has 15 residues.

J is TRBJ2-3 and V is TRBV4-1, with 8 bases lining up with TRBD2. The J segment lost 0 bases and the V segment lost 10 bases, leaving 9 bases of the junction unmatched. CDR1 is MGHRA, CDR2 YSYEKL, per germline. This CDR3 contains 15 residues. The CDR3 protein is CATTPGGGSTDTQYF. Written as DNA, the CDR3 is TGCGCCACCACCCCGGGGGGGGGAAGCACAGATACGCAGTATTTT.

The chain carries TRBV6-5 and TRBJ2-2; D gene uncertain. This CDR3 is built from 15 residues. The V end was cut by 1 base, the J end by 2 bases, with 8 bases between. Germline CDR1 is MNHEY and CDR2 is SVGAGI. The CDR3 DNA follows: TGTGCCAGCAGTTACTACCAGGATAACACCGGGGAGCTGTTTTTT. This translates into CASSYYQDNTGELFF.

The chain carries TRBV4-1 and TRBJ1-2; D remains unclear. Germline V gene lookup returns CDR1 MGHRA and CDR2 YSYEKL. The CDR3 runs 20 residues. Trimming pared 3 bases from V and 2 bases from J, leaving 28 bases between. CDR3 region: CASSHLIDRGRSYRNYGYTF. The CDR3 DNA follows: TGCGCCAGCAGCCATTTAATTGATCGCGGCCGATCATACCGCAACTATGGCTACACCTTC.